This passage covers 14 T cell receptor beta chains from one sample sequenced in a study of T cell repertoires in cytomegalovirus infection. TCRdb itself ran the reads through MiXCR, one entry per CDR3 protein. The table records 100,000 to 150,000 distinct CDR3 sequences, about 32% of them present only once. For these TCRs, the target antigens are not known. The material sequenced was CD8+ T cells from cultured PBMCs, taken from culture after CMV antigen stimulation. These receptors all stem from a human donor in good health (CMV status not recorded). Some clones in this sample may be carry-over from other donors' samples.

The chain is built from TRBV2 and TRBJ1-1, with a weak D call TRBD1 (5 bases). The CDR3 sequence is 16 residues long. CDR1 and CDR2 (germline): SNHLY, FYNNEI. V dropped 0 bases and J dropped 2 bases, with 13 bases sitting between them. CDR3 nucleotides: TGTGCCAGCAGTGAAGCAGGGATTCAGGGTAACACTGAAGCTTTCTTT. It translates to CASSEAGIQGNTEAFF. Full variable domain (rest looked up from reference TRBV2 and TRBJ1-1): EPEVTQTPSHQVTQMGQEVILRCVPISNHLYFYWYRQILGQKVEFLVSFYNNEISEKSEIFDDQFSVERPDGSNFTLKIRSTKLEDSAMYFCASSEAGIQGNTEAFFGQGTRLTVV.

As to this clonotype: A much bigger clone sits one base away, suggesting this may be a read error. CDR3 region: CAGSVAGAYNEQFF. Written as DNA, the CDR3 is TGTGCCGGCAGTGTAGCAGGAGCCTACAATGAGCAGTTCTTC. The chain is built from TRBV7-2 and TRBJ2-1, with D unresolved. There are 14 residues in the CDR3. Germline lookup yields CDR1 SGHTA and CDR2 FQGNSA.

This chain connects TRBV7-8 to TRBJ1-1; tentative D call: TRBD1 (6 bases). The CDR3 runs to 16 residues. V was shortened by 3 bases and J by 3 bases, with 17 bases between the two germline ends. The germline gives CDR1 SGHVS, CDR2 FQNEAQ. In DNA, the CDR3 is TGTGCCAGCAGCTTCATCGTAGGGGGGGGATACACTGAAGCTTTCTTT. Translation: CASSFIVGGGYTEAFF.

This chain connects TRBV28 to TRBJ1-5; no reliable D call. Per the germline V gene, CDR1 is MDHEN and CDR2 is SYDVKM. Trimming stripped 3 bases from V and 6 bases from J, with 9 bases between. The CDR3 consists of 13 residues. The CDR3 reads CASSFAGPQPQHF. The CDR3 DNA sequence: TGTGCCAGCAGTTTCGCGGGTCCTCAGCCCCAGCATTTT.

This clonotype was counted between two and nine times. This rearrangement joins TRBV5-6 to TRBJ1-2, with D hard to call. Germline CDR1 reads SGHDT; CDR2 reads YYEEEE. V lost 0 bases and J lost 4, with 13 bases in between. The CDR3 length is 15 residues. This CDR3 is CASSLGNGGVYGYTF. The CDR3 DNA sequence: TGTGCCAGCAGCTTGGGGAACGGCGGGGTCTATGGCTACACCTTC.

The rearrangement joins TRBV19 to TRBJ1-5; D may be TRBD1 (5 bases). The CDR3 totals 16 residues. V was trimmed by 3 bases and J by 1 base, leaving 13 bases between them. Per the germline V gene, CDR1 is LNHDA and CDR2 is SQIVND (reference sequence). DNA for the CDR3: TGTGCCAGTAGTATTTGGAGGACACCAAGCAATCAGCCCCAGCATTTT. Amino acids: CASSIWRTPSNQPQHF.

This clonotype has a single count. The chain has TRBV6-8 and TRBJ2-5, with D uncertain. Germline V gene lookup returns CDR1 MNHGY and CDR2 SAAAGT. This CDR3 comprises 13 residues. Trimming removed 0 bases at V and 4 bases at J, with 6 bases between. CDR3 DNA: TGTGCCAGCAGTTACTCGACTCCAGAGACCCAGTACTTC. Residues: CASSYSTPETQYF.

The CDR3 region has the DNA TGTGCCAGCAGTACGGGGGACAGATGGAATCAGCCCCAGCATTTT. This codes for CASSTGDRWNQPQHF. The chain has TRBV12-3 or TRBV12-4 and TRBJ1-5, with 7 nucleotides matching TRBD1. CDR3 length: 15 residues. The V gene end was trimmed by 5 bases and the J gene end by 4 bases; junction bases not matched to a gene: 8.

This clonotype was detected a few times. CDR3 region: CASKDSSYEQYF. In DNA, the CDR3 is TGTGCCAGCAAGGACAGCTCCTACGAGCAGTACTTC. V is TRBV7-2 and J is TRBJ2-7, with D possibly being TRBD1 (6 bases). The germline V gene has CDR1 SGHTA and CDR2 FQGNSA. This CDR3 has 12 residues. Trimming removed 7 bases at V and 0 bases at J, with 7 bases between.

V is TRBV6-1 and J is TRBJ2-3; the D gene is possibly TRBD1 (6 bases). The CDR3 has 16 amino acids. Trimming pared 0 bases from V and 2 bases from J, leaving 12 bases between. Germline V gene lookup returns CDR1 MNHNS and CDR2 SASEGT. DNA for the CDR3: TGTGCCAGCAGTGAAGCATTCCAGGGGCTCACAGATACGCAGTATTTT. This encodes CASSEAFQGLTDTQYF.

In this sample, this clonotype turned up many times. The chain uses TRBV7-3 and TRBJ2-1; D call uncertain. CDR1 and CDR2 (germline): SGHTA, FQGTGA. CDR3 size: 13 residues. V gave up 2 bases and J gave up 10 bases, with 12 bases separating them. DNA of the CDR3: TGTGCCAGCAGCTTAGGTGTCCCGAACGAGCAGTTCTTC. This sequence encodes CASSLGVPNEQFF.

This clonotype was seen at least ten times. The chain combines TRBV4-2 with TRBJ2-7; a weak D match, TRBD1 (5 bases). The CDR3 runs 15 residues. Germline V gene sequence: CDR1 LGHNA, CDR2 YNFKEQ. V lost 0 bases to trimming and J lost 5 bases, with 14 bases between them. CDR3 loop: CASSQEQQARDEQYF. CDR3 DNA: TGTGCCAGCAGCCAAGAACAACAGGCTCGGGACGAGCAGTACTTC.

The chain combines TRBV11-2 with TRBJ2-5; D is unresolved. CDR1 is SGHAT, CDR2 FQNNGV, per germline. The CDR3 totals 14 residues. Trimming cost V 1 base and J 0 bases, with 6 bases left between them. CDR3 residues: CASSLAFYQETQYF. CDR3 DNA sequence: TGTGCCAGCAGCTTAGCGTTCTACCAAGAGACCCAGTACTTC.

This clonotype was seen at least ten times. In nucleotides, the CDR3 is TGTGCCAGCAGTTCCGGGCCTTATTACGAGCAGTACTTC. Translated, it gives CASSSGPYYEQYF. J is TRBJ2-7 and V is TRBV27; D uncertain. CDR3 length: 13 amino acids. Germline assignment: CDR1 MNHEY and CDR2 SMNVEV (reference sequence). Trimming removed 4 bases from V and 4 bases from J, with 11 bases in between.